The entry below gives a single TCR beta chain sequence along with its context. The sample comes from a study of blood T cell repertoires in COVID-19. Whole-study context: The samples span acute and convalescent COVID-19 from the United States, Italy and Spain.

The CDR3 consists of 14 residues. Germline CDR1 reads MGHDK; CDR2 reads SYGVNS. The V end was cut by 6 bases, the J end by 0 bases, with 11 bases between. Generated by immunoSEQ multiplex PCR, the TCRdb table keeps only in-frame clones and is missing some. The table lists 270,000 or so clones, around 90% of them singletons, with around 2.3% in the top ten. The rearrangement links TRBV25-1 to TRBJ1-2, with D possibly being TRBD1 (6 bases). Sequencing was carried out using peripheral blood. The source is a woman aged 60 to 75 with COVID-19, enrolled during active disease. CDR3 nucleotides: TGTGCCAGCAGCCCCAGGGGATCTAACTATGGCTACACCTTC. Translated: CASSPRGSNYGYTF.